Listed here are 22 T cell receptor beta chains from one sample, sequenced in a study of technical replicates of blood from a handful of donors. Sequencing used immunoSEQ multiplex PCR; TCRdb keeps in-frame clones, though not all of them. The sample contains roughly 80,000 clones, 89% of which appear only once. Sequenced: T cells isolated from PBMCs. The source of these receptors is a human donor in good health.

This chain joins TRBV30 and TRBJ1-2, with 8 bases aligning to TRBD1. V trimming: 1 base; J trimming: 6 bases; junction bases outside the gene matches: 1. This CDR3 is built from 12 residues. CDR1 is GTSNPN, CDR2 SVGIG, per germline (reference sequence). The CDR3 region has the DNA TGTGCCTGGAGTGGACAGGGGCATGGCTACACCTTC. It yields the protein CAWSGQGHGYTF.

This clone has more than one count but fewer than ten. The V gene is TRBV2, the J gene TRBJ1-5; a possible D gene is TRBD1 (5 bases). The V end lost 11 bases, the J end lost 6 bases, and 17 bases lay between the germline ends. This CDR3 contains 13 residues. Germline loops: CDR1 SNHLY, CDR2 FYNNEI. Here the CDR3 reads CAGQIGIGQPQHF. In nucleotides, the CDR3 is TGTGCCGGACAAATTGGAATAGGTCAGCCCCAGCATTTT.

The chain recombines TRBV6-5 with TRBJ1-3, with 8 bases aligning to TRBD1. Per the germline V gene, CDR1 is MNHEY and CDR2 is SVGAGI. The V segment lost 5 bases and the J segment 4 bases; nucleotides outside the gene matches: 7. This CDR3 is built from 15 residues. The CDR3 DNA follows: TGTGCCAGCAGTCGGGACAGGTCCATCGGAAACACCATATATTTT. Translated: CASSRDRSIGNTIYF.

This clone was detected only a few times. This rearrangement joins TRBV12-5 to TRBJ1-5; no clear D. The CDR3 extends over 13 amino acids. The germline V gene encodes CDR1 LGHNT and CDR2 FRNRAP. The V end lost 6 bases, the J end lost 4 bases, and 10 bases lay between the germline ends. As DNA, the CDR3 is TGTGCTAGTGGACCCGGGGTTAATCAGCCCCAGCATTTT. Translation: CASGPGVNQPQHF.

The chain uses TRBV16 and TRBJ1-1; TRBD1 matches 8 bases. From germline, CDR1 is KGHSY and CDR2 FQNENV. Germline trimming cut 4 bases from V and 7 bases from J; bases unmatched to any gene: 5. The CDR3 loop spans 13 amino acids. The CDR3 sequence: CASSLNRGNEAFF. CDR3 coding DNA: TGTGCCAGCAGCCTAAACAGGGGGAATGAAGCTTTCTTT.

This clone was found once. The chain employs TRBV30 and TRBJ2-3, with 12 bases lining up with TRBD2. Trimming took 7 bases from V and 5 from J; bases not matched to a gene: 4. The CDR3 has 13 amino acids. The germline V gene encodes CDR1 GTSNPN and CDR2 SVGIG (reference sequence). The CDR3 region has the DNA TGTGCCTTCCTAGCGGGAGGGCTAGATACGCAGTATTTT. As protein: CAFLAGGLDTQYF. The whole variable domain, remainder taken from reference TRBV30 and TRBJ2-3, is SQTIHQWPATLVQPVGSPLSLECTVEGTSNPNLYWYRQAAGRGLQLLFYSVGIGQISSEVPQNLSASRPQDRQFILSSKKLLLSDSGFYLCAFLAGGLDTQYFGPGTRLTVL.

This clone has only one observation. The J gene is TRBJ2-1, the V gene TRBV6-1; TRBD2 matches 9 bases. This CDR3 comprises 15 residues. The germline V gene has CDR1 MNHNS and CDR2 SASEGT. V dropped 7 bases and J dropped 6; count of bases not matched to a gene: 10. CDR3 region: CASTPETSGFNEQFF. The CDR3 coding sequence is TGTGCCAGCACACCTGAGACTAGCGGATTCAATGAGCAGTTCTTC.

The chain is built from TRBV11-3 and TRBJ2-3; TRBD2 agrees at 7 bases. The germline gives CDR1 SGHNT, CDR2 YENEEA. With V trimmed by 5 bases and J by 3 bases, 11 bases remained unmatched. CDR3 size: 16 residues. CDR3 nucleotides: TGTGCCAGCAGCCCCAGGATCCCTAGCGGAACAGATACGCAGTATTTT. Translated: CASSPRIPSGTDTQYF.

The chain joins TRBV11-1 to TRBJ2-1, with D perhaps matching TRBD2 (5 bases). Germline lookup yields CDR1 SGHAT and CDR2 FQDESV (reference sequence). The CDR3 has 17 residues. Trimming took off 5 bases at V and 4 bases at J, with 21 bases between the two ends. DNA of the CDR3: TGTGCCAGCAGCAAACTCCCTGCCAAGCGGTCTTACAATGAGCAGTTCTTC. Encoded protein: CASSKLPAKRSYNEQFF.

This clone has a single count. The chain combines TRBV6-5 with TRBJ1-2, with TRBD1 identical over 8 bases. V lost 4 bases, J lost 4 bases, and 5 bases stayed unmatched. CDR3 size: 14 residues. Germline assignment: CDR1 MNHEY and CDR2 SVGAGI. CDR3 amino acids: CASSSRGRLYGYTF. The CDR3 region has the DNA TGTGCCAGCAGTTCCAGGGGGCGCCTCTATGGCTACACCTTC.

The V and J genes are TRBV10-3 and TRBJ2-7, with 14 bases aligning to TRBD2. This CDR3 has 17 amino acids. The J segment lost 1 base and the V segment lost 2 bases, leaving 4 bases of the junction unmatched. Germline V lookup: CDR1 ENHRY, CDR2 SYGVKD. The CDR3 spells CAISEPGTSGRSYEQYF. The CDR3 DNA is TGTGCCATCAGTGAGCCCGGGACTAGCGGGAGATCCTACGAGCAGTACTTC.

This sequence joins TRBV19 and TRBJ1-2, with 9 bases matching TRBD1. Germline CDR1 is LNHDA and CDR2 is SQIVND (reference sequence). This CDR3 contains 17 residues. The V segment lost 5 bases and the J segment 8 bases; nucleotides outside the gene matches: 18. The CDR3 region has the DNA TGTGCCAGTAGTTTTCCCAGCTCCGGGACAGGGATCGGCGGCTACACCTTC. It codes for CASSFPSSGTGIGGYTF.

The rearrangement links TRBV25-1 to TRBJ2-1; D is unresolved. V lost 6 bases and J 3 bases, leaving 6 bases between the germline ends. The germline CDR1 and CDR2 sequences are MGHDK and SYGVNS. This CDR3 region has 12 residues. CDR3 region: CASRGSYNEQFF. CDR3 nucleotides: TGTGCCAGCAGGGGCAGCTACAATGAGCAGTTCTTC.

The rearrangement uses TRBV28 and TRBJ2-1; the match to TRBD2 covers 7 bases. V lost 6 bases to trimming and J lost 6 bases; unmatched junction nucleotides: 8. Germline CDR1 and CDR2: MDHEN and SYDVKM. This CDR3 region has 14 residues. This CDR3 is CASRRAREVNEQFF. The CDR3 coding sequence is TGTGCCAGCAGGCGGGCACGGGAGGTCAATGAGCAGTTCTTC. The full variable domain, its missing parts supplied by reference TRBV28 and TRBJ2-1, is DVKVTQSSRYLVKRTGEKVFLECVQDMDHENMFWYRQDPGLGLRLIYFSYDVKMKEKGDIPEGYSVSREKKERFSLILESASTNQTSMYLCASRRAREVNEQFFGPGTRLTVL.

The V and J genes are TRBV7-8 and TRBJ2-1; TRBD2 agrees at 7 bases. This CDR3 is 16 amino acids long. Per germline, CDR1 SGHVS and CDR2 FQNEAQ. Trimming took 1 base from V and 4 from J; bases not matched to a gene: 7. The CDR3 sequence is CASSLEGGPGYNEQFF. The DNA of the CDR3 is TGTGCCAGCAGCTTAGAGGGAGGGCCCGGTTACAATGAGCAGTTCTTC.

V is TRBV30 and J is TRBJ1-5; 9 bases agree with TRBD1. Germline values: CDR1 GTSNPN, CDR2 SVGIG (reference sequence). The ends lost 3 bases at V and 6 bases at J; junction bases unmatched: 3. This CDR3 contains 13 residues. The CDR3 DNA sequence: TGTGCCTGGAGCGCGACAGGGGGTCAGCCCCAGCATTTT. Encoded protein: CAWSATGGQPQHF.

V is TRBV11-2 and J is TRBJ2-5, with a weak D call TRBD2 (6 bases). V was clipped by 4 bases and J by 3 bases, with 18 bases between them. Germline V gene sequence: CDR1 SGHAT, CDR2 FQNNGV. The CDR3 consists of 16 residues. Written as DNA, the CDR3 is TGTGCCAGCAGCTCACTACTCCGGGACTCCGAAGAGACCCAGTACTTC. Translation: CASSSLLRDSEETQYF.

The J gene is TRBJ1-2, the V gene TRBV28; TRBD1 is a possible D gene (6 bases). This CDR3 has 15 residues. In germline, CDR1 is MDHEN, CDR2 SYDVKM. Trimming pared 6 bases from V and 3 bases from J, leaving 17 bases between. CDR3 sequence: CASRPQGKGDYGYTF. Written as DNA, the CDR3 is TGTGCCAGCAGACCCCAGGGGAAGGGCGACTATGGCTACACCTTC.

The chain couples TRBV5-4 to TRBJ2-1; 10 positions agree with TRBD2. The germline gives CDR1 SGHNT, CDR2 YYREEE (reference sequence). Trimming at V came to 3 bases and at J to 7 bases, leaving 10 bases not matched to a gene. The CDR3 runs to 16 residues. The CDR3 DNA reads as TGTGCCAGCAGCTCTGCTCTAGCGGGAGATGGAAATGAGCAGTTCTTC. Its translation: CASSSALAGDGNEQFF. The whole variable domain, filled in from reference TRBV5-4 and TRBJ2-1, reads ETGVTQSPTHLIKTRGQQVTLRCSSQSGHNTVSWYQQALGQGPQFIFQYYREEENGRGNFPPRFSGLQFPNYSSELNVNALELDDSALYLCASSSALAGDGNEQFFGPGTRLTVL.

V usage is TRBV27 and J usage is TRBJ1-4; possibly TRBD1 for D (5 bases). There are 16 residues in the CDR3. CDR1 MNHEY and CDR2 SMNVEV come from the germline V gene (reference sequence). The V and J ends lost 0 bases and 4 bases respectively, with 12 bases between them. CDR3 nucleotide sequence: TGTGCCAGCAGTTTATCGTTCACAGGTTTTAATGAAAAACTGTTTTTT. Encoded protein: CASSLSFTGFNEKLFF. Filled out from reference TRBV27 and TRBJ1-4, the complete variable domain reads EAQVTQNPRYLITVTGKKLTVTCSQNMNHEYMSWYRQDPGLGLRQIYYSMNVEVTDKGDVPEGYKVSRKEKRNFPLILESPSPNQTSLYFCASSLSFTGFNEKLFFGSGTQLSVL.

V is TRBV7-6 and J is TRBJ2-7; 11 bases are a match to TRBD2. This CDR3 contains 17 residues. The germline V gene has CDR1 SGHVS and CDR2 FNYEAQ. The V and J ends lost 0 bases and 3 bases, in that order; junction bases with no gene match: 7. CDR3 nucleotide sequence: TGTGCCAGCAGCTTAGCGATACTAGCGGGAGCCTTCTACGAGCAGTACTTC. Residues: CASSLAILAGAFYEQYF.

J is TRBJ2-7 and V is TRBV14, with 14 bases fitting TRBD2. V lost 4 bases to trimming and J lost 2 bases; unmatched junction nucleotides: 10. CDR1 and CDR2 (germline): SGHDN, FVKESK. The CDR3 has 18 residues. CDR3 in DNA: TGTGCCAGCAGCCGAGGACTAGCGGGAGGCCTTTTAACCTACGAGCAGTACTTC. This gives the protein CASSRGLAGGLLTYEQYF.